Shown below are 22 T cell receptor beta chains from a single sample sequenced in a study of monozygotic twins with inflammatory bowel disease. From its re-call of the 5' RACE reads, TCRdb lists each CDR3 protein once, without DNA. Recorded for this sample: about 450,000 distinct CDR3 sequences. The specimen sequenced was blood. The receptor source for this set is a human donor with ulcerative colitis or Crohn's disease, or a healthy co-twin of an affected twin (not recorded which).

J is TRBJ2-5 and V is TRBV5-6; as DNA is missing, the TRBD2 call by TCRdb cannot be tested. The CDR3 runs to 15 residues. Germline V gives CDR1 SGHDT, CDR2 YYEEEE. The chain's CDR3 is CASSLLVREGETQYF.

The CDR3 reads CAISDGQGPEAFF. The genes are TRBV10-3 and TRBJ1-1; TCRdb returns TRBD1, unconfirmable since there is no DNA. CDR1 is ENHRY, CDR2 SYGVKD, per germline. CDR3 length: 13 residues.

The rearrangement joins TRBV5-1 to TRBJ2-5; the TCRdb call, TRBD1, lacks DNA for checking. Looked up from germline, CDR1 is SGHRS and CDR2 is YFSETQ. The CDR3 sequence is 15 residues long. The CDR3: CASSLDPRGQETQYF.

This rearrangement joins TRBV7-9 to TRBJ2-2; lacking DNA, the TRBD1 call made by TCRdb goes unchecked. The CDR3 is 13 amino acids. CDR1 SEHNR and CDR2 FQNEAQ come from the germline V gene (reference sequence). Here the CDR3 reads CASSTQGAGELFF.

V is TRBV6-5 and J is TRBJ2-2; no DNA is available, so the TRBD1 call from TCRdb remains unchecked. Looked up from germline, CDR1 is MNHEY and CDR2 is SVGAGI. The CDR3 is 13 residues long. This CDR3 is CASSYTGTGELFF.

The chain employs TRBV5-8 and TRBJ2-5. Germline V gene data show CDR1 as SGHTS and CDR2 as YDEGEE. The CDR3 loop spans 16 amino acids. The CDR3 protein is CASSLAKQRERETQYF.

The J gene is TRBJ2-5, the V gene TRBV28. This CDR3 has 14 residues. From germline, CDR1 is MDHEN and CDR2 SYDVKM. This CDR3 reads CASSTTNSQETQYF.

The chain combines TRBV3-1 with TRBJ2-7; as DNA is missing, the TRBD1 call by TCRdb cannot be tested. Germline V CDR1 and CDR2: LGHDT, YNNKEL (reference sequence). The CDR3 has 17 amino acids. The CDR3 loop reads CASSQVSRDRVNYEQYF.

The J gene is TRBJ2-7, the V gene TRBV27; no DNA is available, so the TRBD1 call from TCRdb remains unchecked. The CDR3 has 16 amino acids. CDR1 is MNHEY, CDR2 SMNVEV, per germline (reference sequence). CDR3: CASSAPVTGVLYEQYF.

The chain joins TRBV7-9 to TRBJ1-5; the TCRdb call, TRBD1, lacks DNA for checking. CDR3 length: 15 amino acids. The germline V gene has CDR1 SEHNR and CDR2 FQNEAQ (reference sequence). CDR3 loop: CASSPGQGAAQPQHF.

The chain recombines TRBV20-1 with TRBJ1-1; TCRdb designates TRBD1, a call that cannot be tested without DNA. This CDR3 has 15 residues. Germline V gene sequence: CDR1 DFQATT, CDR2 SNEGSKA (reference sequence). The CDR3 is CSARPPSGADTEAFF.

The chain uses TRBV5-1 and TRBJ2-3; without DNA, the TCRdb call of TRBD2 cannot be checked. There are 15 residues in the CDR3. Germline CDR1 is SGHRS and CDR2 is YFSETQ. The chain's CDR3 is CASSTSGRGSDTQYF.

CDR3 amino acids: CSAREPGVGGSYEQYF. The chain recombines TRBV20-1 with TRBJ2-7; no DNA is available, so the TRBD1 call from TCRdb remains unchecked. The CDR3 has 16 amino acids. From germline, CDR1 is DFQATT and CDR2 SNEGSKA (reference sequence).

The chain carries TRBV20-1 and TRBJ2-1; TCRdb lists TRBD2, though no DNA is available to test this call. The germline V gene has CDR1 DFQATT and CDR2 SNEGSKA (reference sequence). The CDR3 contains 15 residues. The CDR3 reads CSAREAGNSYNEQFF.

V and J are TRBV2 and TRBJ2-3; TCRdb proposes TRBD1, but this gene call is untestable without DNA. Germline CDR1 SNHLY, CDR2 FYNNEI. This CDR3 has 14 amino acids. The CDR3 loop is CASIITGHTDTQYF.

The chain carries TRBV6-1 and TRBJ2-1; TCRdb's D call, TRBD2, is unchecked because there is no DNA. In germline, CDR1 is MNHNS, CDR2 SASEGT. This CDR3 is built from 16 residues. The CDR3 is CASRPASGRALNEQFF.

The chain carries TRBV7-9 and TRBJ2-7; there is no DNA to check the TCRdb D call of TRBD1. The CDR3 length is 13 residues. CDR1 is SEHNR and CDR2 is FQNEAQ in the germline V gene (reference sequence). CDR3 sequence reads: CASRSDRVNEQYF. Filled out from reference TRBV7-9 and TRBJ2-7, the complete variable domain reads DTGVSQNPRHKITKRGQNVTFRCDPISEHNRLYWYRQTLGQGPEFLTYFQNEAQLEKSRLLSDRFSAERPKGSFSTLEIQRTEQGDSAMYLCASRSDRVNEQYFGPGTRLTVT.

The chain links TRBV4-2 to TRBJ2-3; the TRBD2 assignment by TCRdb is unverifiable without DNA. The CDR3 totals 16 residues. Germline CDR1 LGHNA, CDR2 YNFKEQ. CDR3 sequence: CASSQEVAGGTDTQYF.

The rearrangement links TRBV28 to TRBJ2-2; the TRBD2 assignment by TCRdb is unverifiable without DNA. This CDR3 has 15 amino acids. CDR1 MDHEN and CDR2 SYDVKM come from the germline V gene. The CDR3 spells CASITRLAGVRELFF.

J is TRBJ2-2 and V is TRBV5-1; the D gene TCRdb calls, TRBD2, cannot be checked with no DNA. CDR1 is SGHRS and CDR2 is YFSETQ in the germline V gene. There are 16 residues in the CDR3. CDR3 protein: CASSSLAGANTGELFF.

This chain links TRBV28 with TRBJ2-1; no DNA is available, so the TRBD2 call from TCRdb remains unchecked. This CDR3 contains 14 residues. Germline loops: CDR1 MDHEN, CDR2 SYDVKM. This chain's CDR3 is CASNLASGYNEQFF.

This chain uses TRBV2 with TRBJ2-5. CDR3 length: 13 residues. Germline V lookup: CDR1 SNHLY, CDR2 FYNNEI. The CDR3 protein is CASSDFAAVTQYF.